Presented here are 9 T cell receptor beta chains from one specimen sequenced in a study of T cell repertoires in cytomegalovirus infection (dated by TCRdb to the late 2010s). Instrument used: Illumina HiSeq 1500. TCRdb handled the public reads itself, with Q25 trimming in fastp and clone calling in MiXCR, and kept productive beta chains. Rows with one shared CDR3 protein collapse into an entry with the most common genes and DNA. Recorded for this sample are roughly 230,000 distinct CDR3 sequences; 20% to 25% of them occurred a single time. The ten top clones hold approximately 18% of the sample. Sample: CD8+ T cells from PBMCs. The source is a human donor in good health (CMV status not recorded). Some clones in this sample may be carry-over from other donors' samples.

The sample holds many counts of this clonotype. The CDR3 DNA reads as TGCAGCGTTGCGGACAGGACAACCTCGGATGAGCAGTTCTTC. As protein: CSVADRTTSDEQFF. The V gene is TRBV29-1, the J gene TRBJ2-1; 7 nucleotides match TRBD1. J was trimmed by 8 bases and V by 4 bases; bases with no gene match: 11. Per germline, CDR1 SQVTM and CDR2 ANQGSEA. The CDR3 is made up of 14 amino acids.

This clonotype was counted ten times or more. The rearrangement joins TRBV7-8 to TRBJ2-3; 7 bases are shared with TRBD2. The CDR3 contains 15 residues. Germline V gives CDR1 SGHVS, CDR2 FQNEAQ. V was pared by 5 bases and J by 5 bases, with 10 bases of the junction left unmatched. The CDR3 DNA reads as TGTGCCAGCAGCCTCCCACATCCGGGAGGAGATACGCAGTATTTT. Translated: CASSLPHPGGDTQYF.

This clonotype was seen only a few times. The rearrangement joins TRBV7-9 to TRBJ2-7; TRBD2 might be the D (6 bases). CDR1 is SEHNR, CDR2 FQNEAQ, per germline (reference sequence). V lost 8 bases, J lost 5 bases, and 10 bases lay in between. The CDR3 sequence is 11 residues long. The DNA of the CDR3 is TGTGCCAGCGCCCGGGGGAACGAGCAGTACTTC. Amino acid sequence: CASARGNEQYF. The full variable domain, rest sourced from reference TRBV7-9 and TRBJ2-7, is DTGVSQNPRHKITKRGQNVTFRCDPISEHNRLYWYRQTLGQGPEFLTYFQNEAQLEKSRLLSDRFSAERPKGSFSTLEIQRTEQGDSAMYLCASARGNEQYFGPGTRLTVT.

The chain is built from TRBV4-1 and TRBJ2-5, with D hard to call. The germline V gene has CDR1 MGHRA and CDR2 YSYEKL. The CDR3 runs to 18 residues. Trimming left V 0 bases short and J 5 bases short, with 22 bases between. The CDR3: CASSQENLSWGFGETQYF. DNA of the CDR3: TGCGCCAGCAGCCAAGAAAATCTGAGCTGGGGTTTTGGGGAGACCCAGTACTTC.

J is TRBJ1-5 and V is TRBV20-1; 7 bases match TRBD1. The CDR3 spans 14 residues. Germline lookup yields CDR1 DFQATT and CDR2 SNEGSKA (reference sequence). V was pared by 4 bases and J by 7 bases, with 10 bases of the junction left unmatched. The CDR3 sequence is CSAKGLGGGQPQHF. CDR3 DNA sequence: TGCAGTGCTAAGGGGCTAGGGGGCGGCCAGCCCCAGCATTTT.

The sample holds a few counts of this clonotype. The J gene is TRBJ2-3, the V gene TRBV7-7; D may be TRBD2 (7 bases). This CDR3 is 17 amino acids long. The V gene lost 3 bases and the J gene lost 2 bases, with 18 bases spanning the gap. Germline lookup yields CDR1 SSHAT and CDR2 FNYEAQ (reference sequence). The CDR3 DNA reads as TGTGCCAGCAGCTTGCTTCCGGCGGGGGCCCCCACAGATACGCAGTATTTT. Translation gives CASSLLPAGAPTDTQYF.

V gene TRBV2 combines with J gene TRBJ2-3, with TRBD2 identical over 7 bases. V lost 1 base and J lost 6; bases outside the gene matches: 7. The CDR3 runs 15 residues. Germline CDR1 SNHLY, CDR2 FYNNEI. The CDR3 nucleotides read TGTGCCAGCAGTGAAGGGACGATTAGCGGGGATACGCAGTATTTT. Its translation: CASSEGTISGDTQYF.

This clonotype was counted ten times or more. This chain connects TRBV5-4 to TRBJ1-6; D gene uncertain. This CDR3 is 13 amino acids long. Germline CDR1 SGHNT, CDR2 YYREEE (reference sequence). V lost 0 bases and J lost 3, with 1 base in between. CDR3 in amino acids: CASSLDYNSPLHF. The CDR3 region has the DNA TGTGCCAGCAGCTTGGACTATAATTCACCCCTCCACTTT.

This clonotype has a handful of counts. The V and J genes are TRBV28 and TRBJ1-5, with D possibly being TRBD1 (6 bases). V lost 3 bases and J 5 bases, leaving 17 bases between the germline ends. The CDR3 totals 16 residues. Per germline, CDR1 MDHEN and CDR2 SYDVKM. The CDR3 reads CASSFRGWGLYQPQHF. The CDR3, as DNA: TGTGCCAGCAGTTTCAGGGGTTGGGGACTTTATCAGCCCCAGCATTTT.